This paragraph covers one T cell receptor beta chain sequence. Antigen unknown. This sample is part of a study of shared clonotypes between healthy human individuals. For the study at large: CD8 memory received one plate per donor, CD8 naive two, CD4 memory three and CD4 naive three.

Study-wide results and limits: Naive subsets tended to show greater estimated richness than memory subsets. Sequencing depth was expected to affect clonotype sharing among donors.

The V gene end was trimmed by 3 bases and the J gene end by 4 bases; junction bases not matched to a gene: 4. The germline gives CDR1 MDHEN, CDR2 SYDVKM. The CDR3 spans 15 residues. Assay used: immunoSEQ multiplex PCR; TCRdb lists only in-frame clones, some missing. The table includes 2 million to 2.5 million clones, around 95% detected once. What was sequenced was naive CD4+ T cells sorted from blood. The subset is: CD45RA+ positively selected. The chain is built from TRBV28 and TRBJ1-4; 8 bases align to TRBD1. This TCR came from a man younger than 35 in good health. The CDR3 reads CASSFLQGGNEKLFF. In DNA form, the CDR3 reads TGTGCCAGCAGTTTTTTACAGGGGGGTAATGAAAAACTGTTTTTT.